Here is one TCR beta chain with its context. The record originates from a study of shared clonotypes between healthy human individuals. The germline gives CDR1 SGHRS, CDR2 YFSETQ. The length of the CDR3 is 13 residues. The V segment lost 4 bases and the J segment 4 bases; nucleotides outside the gene matches: 5. The repertoire was sequenced with immunoSEQ multiplex PCR; TCRdb's copy has only in-frame clones and lacks some. Of over a million clones listed, around 78% are singletons. V is TRBV5-1 and J is TRBJ2-7; 7 bases fit TRBD1. Sequencing was performed on memory CD4+ T cells from PBMCs. As to subset: CD45RA-negative fraction. The sequence was collected from a man younger than 35 in good health. Some clones in this sample may be carry-over from other donors' samples. The DNA of the CDR3 is TGCGCCAGCAGCACCCGACAGGGATACGAGCAGTACTTC. Translated: CASSTRQGYEQYF.